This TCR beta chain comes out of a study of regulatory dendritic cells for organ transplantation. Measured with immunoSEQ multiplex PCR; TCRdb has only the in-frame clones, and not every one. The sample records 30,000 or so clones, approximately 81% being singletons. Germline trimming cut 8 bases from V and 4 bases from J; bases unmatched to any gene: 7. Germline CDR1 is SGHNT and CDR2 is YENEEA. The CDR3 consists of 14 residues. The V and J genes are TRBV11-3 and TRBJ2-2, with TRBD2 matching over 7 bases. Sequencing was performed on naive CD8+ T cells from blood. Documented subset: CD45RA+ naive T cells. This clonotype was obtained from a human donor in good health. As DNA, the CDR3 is TGTGCCAGCCGTCCGCGGGGGACCACCGGGGAGCTGTTTTTT. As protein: CASRPRGTTGELFF.